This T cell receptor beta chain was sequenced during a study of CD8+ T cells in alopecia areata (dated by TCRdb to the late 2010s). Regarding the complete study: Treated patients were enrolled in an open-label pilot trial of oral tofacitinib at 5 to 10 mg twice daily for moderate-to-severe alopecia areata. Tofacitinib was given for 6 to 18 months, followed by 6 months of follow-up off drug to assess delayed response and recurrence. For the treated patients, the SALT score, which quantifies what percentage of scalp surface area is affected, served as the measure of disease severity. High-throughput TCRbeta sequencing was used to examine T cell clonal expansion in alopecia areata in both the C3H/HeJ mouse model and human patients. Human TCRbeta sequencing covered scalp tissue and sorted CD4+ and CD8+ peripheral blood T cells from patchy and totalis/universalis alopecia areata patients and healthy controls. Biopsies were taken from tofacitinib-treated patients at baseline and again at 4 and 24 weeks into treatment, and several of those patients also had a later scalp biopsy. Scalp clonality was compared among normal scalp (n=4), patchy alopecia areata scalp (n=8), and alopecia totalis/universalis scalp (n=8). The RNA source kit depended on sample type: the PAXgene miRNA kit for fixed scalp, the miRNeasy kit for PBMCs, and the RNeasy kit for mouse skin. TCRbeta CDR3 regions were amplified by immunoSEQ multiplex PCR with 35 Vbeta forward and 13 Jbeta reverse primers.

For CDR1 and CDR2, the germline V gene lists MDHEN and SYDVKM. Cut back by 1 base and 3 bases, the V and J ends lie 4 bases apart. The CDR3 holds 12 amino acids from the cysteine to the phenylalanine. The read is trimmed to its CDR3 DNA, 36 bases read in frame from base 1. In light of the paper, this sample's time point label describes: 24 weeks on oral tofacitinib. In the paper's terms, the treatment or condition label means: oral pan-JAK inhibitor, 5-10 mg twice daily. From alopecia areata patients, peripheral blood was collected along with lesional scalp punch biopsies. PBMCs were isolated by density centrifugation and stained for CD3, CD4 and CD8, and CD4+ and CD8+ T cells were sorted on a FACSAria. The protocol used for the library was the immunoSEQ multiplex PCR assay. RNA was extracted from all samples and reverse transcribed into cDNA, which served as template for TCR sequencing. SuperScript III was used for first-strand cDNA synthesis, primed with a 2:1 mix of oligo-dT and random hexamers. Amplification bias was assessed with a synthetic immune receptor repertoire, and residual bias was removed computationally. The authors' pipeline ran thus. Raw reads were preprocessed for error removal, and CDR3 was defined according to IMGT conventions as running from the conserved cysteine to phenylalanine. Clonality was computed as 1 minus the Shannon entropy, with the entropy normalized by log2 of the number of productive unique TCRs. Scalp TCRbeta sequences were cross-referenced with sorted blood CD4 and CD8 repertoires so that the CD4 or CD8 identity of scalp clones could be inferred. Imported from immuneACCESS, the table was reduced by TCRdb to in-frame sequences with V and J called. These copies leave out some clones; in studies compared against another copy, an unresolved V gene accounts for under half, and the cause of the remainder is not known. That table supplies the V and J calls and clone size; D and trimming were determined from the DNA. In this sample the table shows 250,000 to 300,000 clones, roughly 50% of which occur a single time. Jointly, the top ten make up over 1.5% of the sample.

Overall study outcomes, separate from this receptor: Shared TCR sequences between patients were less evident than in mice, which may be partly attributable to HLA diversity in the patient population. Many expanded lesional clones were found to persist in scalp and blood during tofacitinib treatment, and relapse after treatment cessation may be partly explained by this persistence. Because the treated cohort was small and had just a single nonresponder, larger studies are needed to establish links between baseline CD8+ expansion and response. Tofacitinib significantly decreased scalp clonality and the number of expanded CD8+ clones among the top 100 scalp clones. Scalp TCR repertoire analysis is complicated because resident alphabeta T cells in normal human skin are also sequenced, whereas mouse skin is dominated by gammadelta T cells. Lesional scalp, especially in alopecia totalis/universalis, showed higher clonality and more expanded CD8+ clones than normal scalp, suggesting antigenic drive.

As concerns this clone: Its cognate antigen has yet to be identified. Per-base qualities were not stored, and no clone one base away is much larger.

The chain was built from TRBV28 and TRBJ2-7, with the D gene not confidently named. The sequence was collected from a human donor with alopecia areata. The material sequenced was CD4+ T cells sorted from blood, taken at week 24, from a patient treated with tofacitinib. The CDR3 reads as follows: CASSLFGYEQYF. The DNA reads TGTGCCAGCAGTTTATTTGGCTACGAGCAGTACTTC.